This TCR beta chain was retrieved from a study of cytomegalovirus exposure and HLA in healthy donors. Study in general: The approximately 690 first-cohort repertoires and the 95 to 150 validation repertoires shared the same platform, a later analysis reported. Whole-study results and caveats: A classifier reportedly called cytomegalovirus status with high sensitivity and specificity. In vitro experiments confirmed that three CMV-associated chains were specific for CMV antigens.

Germline loops: CDR1 MGHDK, CDR2 SYGVNS. With V trimmed by 2 bases and J by 9 bases, 5 bases remained unmatched. This CDR3 has 14 residues. On this clone: Its antigen is unknown.

Generated by immunoSEQ multiplex PCR, the TCRdb table keeps only in-frame clones and is missing some. The sample holds roughly 71,000 clones; about 95% are singletons and the top ten take 0.63%. Input material: PBMCs. This chain links TRBV25-1 with TRBJ2-1; 9 nucleotides align to TRBD1. This sequence originates from a young woman in good health and CMV-seronegative. The chain's CDR3 is CASSEQRTGVEQFF. The CDR3, as DNA: TGTGCCAGCAGTGAACAACGGACAGGGGTTGAGCAGTTCTTC.